A selection of T cell receptor beta chains follows, all from one sample in a study of T cells in Graves' hyperthyroidism and ophthalmopathy. TCRdb passed the multiplex PCR reads through MiXCR, listing each CDR3 protein once. The sample includes about 400,000 distinct CDR3 sequences, around 14% of them seen just once. The sample comprised blood. The receptor set was obtained from a young woman with Graves' hyperthyroidism. Each CDR3 is given with its conserved first and last residue. D genes are given only for firm matches. Clone size appears in some rows only: once, few, many, or a class for an expanded clone.

TGTGCCAGCAGCTTAGCGCCGGGACTAGCGGCCGAATACGAGCAGTACTTC	CASSLAPGLAAEYEQYF	TRBJ2-7	TRBV7-8	TRBD2	few
TGTGCCAGCAGTGACCTTTGGGGCAATCAGCCCCAGCATTTT	CASSDLWGNQPQHF	TRBJ1-5	TRBV2	.	.
TGTGCCAGCAGTTTTGTTCTTGACTCCTACGAGCAGTACTTC	CASSFVLDSYEQYF	TRBJ2-7	TRBV12-3/TRBV12-4	.	many
TGCAGCGGGGGTGGTGGACAGGGCTACGAGCAGTACTTC	CSGGGGQGYEQYF	TRBJ2-7	TRBV29-1	TRBD1	.
TGTGCCACCAGCAGACTACAGGGCCTGAACACTGAAGCTTTCTTT	CATSRLQGLNTEAFF	TRBJ1-1	TRBV15	.	many
TGTGCCAGCAGTTGGCGTGAGATGGCCTACGAGCAGTACTTC	CASSWREMAYEQYF	TRBJ2-7	TRBV12-3/TRBV12-4	.	many
TGTGCCAGCAGTGGAACAGACCAAGAGACCCAGTACTTC	CASSGTDQETQYF	TRBJ2-5	TRBV6-1	.	many
TGTGCCAGCAGCTTAGATGGGGACACCTACGAGCAGTACTTC	CASSLDGDTYEQYF	TRBJ2-7	TRBV11-2	.	many
TGTGCCAGCAGCTTAGACAGGGGGACATCCTACGAGCAGTACTTC	CASSLDRGTSYEQYF	TRBJ2-7	TRBV5-6	TRBD1	many
TGTGCCACCAGCGAACCGGGACGTCACGGCAATGAGCAGTTCTTC	CATSEPGRHGNEQFF	TRBJ2-1	TRBV15	.	few
TGTGCCAGCAGTTACGGACAGGGAATAGATCAGCCCCAGCATTTT	CASSYGQGIDQPQHF	TRBJ1-5	TRBV6-6	TRBD1	many
TGTGCCTGGAGTAGGGGACAACTTAGCAATCAGCCCCAGCATTTT	CAWSRGQLSNQPQHF	TRBJ1-5	TRBV30	.	.